Below are 9 T cell receptor beta chains sequenced from a single sample in a study of beta chain features in type 1 diabetes. cDNA synthesis used the whole RNA isolate, giving expressed TCRB sequences. Produced via immunoSEQ multiplex PCR; TCRdb's table is partial and in-frame only. There are approximately 250,000 clones in the sample; roughly 15% occur only once, and about 0.026% lies in the top ten. The sample consisted of naive CD4+ T cells from blood. Source of these receptors: a woman between 35 and 50 years old in good health.

This clone has only a few counts. The chain recombines TRBV5-4 with TRBJ2-5, with 9 bases lining up with TRBD1. Germline values: CDR1 SGHNT, CDR2 YYREEE (reference sequence). The V gene end was trimmed by 4 bases and the J gene end by 7 bases; junction bases not matched to a gene: 14. This CDR3 has 16 residues. The CDR3 loop reads CASSPGGRQGVGTQYF. As DNA, the CDR3 is TGTGCCAGCAGCCCAGGGGGTCGACAGGGGGTCGGGACCCAGTACTTC.

The V gene is TRBV7-7, the J gene TRBJ2-4, with 10 bases fitting TRBD1. Trimming removed 1 base from V and 0 bases from J; junction bases left unmatched: 9. The CDR3 has 19 amino acids. CDR1 and CDR2 (germline): SSHAT, FNYEAQ (reference sequence). The CDR3 sequence: CASSLVFWDRGTAKNIQYF. CDR3 in DNA: TGTGCCAGCAGCTTAGTGTTTTGGGACAGGGGTACAGCCAAAAACATTCAGTACTTC.

This clone was detected a few times. The chain carries TRBV29-1 and TRBJ2-1, with 8 bases that match TRBD2. The CDR3 loop spans 17 amino acids. Per the germline V gene, CDR1 is SQVTM and CDR2 is ANQGSEA. J lost 4 bases, V lost 7 bases, and 18 bases had no gene match. The CDR3 here is CSALRGITTSGYNEQFF. The CDR3 DNA is TGCAGCGCCCTCCGGGGGATCACAACTAGCGGTTACAATGAGCAGTTCTTC.

This clone was seen a handful of times. The chain uses TRBV4-2 and TRBJ2-2, with D perhaps matching TRBD2 (7 bases). CDR1 and CDR2 from the germline V gene are LGHNA and YNFKEQ. The CDR3 contains 16 residues. V lost 1 base, J lost 3 bases, and 12 bases lay in between. CDR3 in amino acids: CASSQGTGRDTGELFF. Here the CDR3 DNA reads TGTGCCAGCAGCCAAGGAACAGGGAGGGACACCGGGGAGCTGTTTTTT.

The chain links TRBV11-3 to TRBJ2-1; tentatively, D is TRBD2 (6 bases). Germline values: CDR1 SGHNT, CDR2 YENEEA. This CDR3 has 11 residues. Between the trimmed V and J ends, which lost 3 bases and 9 bases, there was a span of 6 bases. For the CDR3, the DNA is TGTGCCAGCAGCTTGGGGGGTGAGCAGTTCTTC. Protein: CASSLGGEQFF.

The chain combines TRBV7-9 with TRBJ1-1; 8 positions agree with TRBD1. The CDR3 covers 14 residues. Per the germline V gene, CDR1 is SEHNR and CDR2 is FQNEAQ (reference sequence). With V trimmed by 3 bases and J by 7 bases, 7 bases remained unmatched. CDR3 coding DNA: TGTGCCAGCAGCTTTGGACAGGGCGCGATTGAAGCTTTCTTT. Amino acid sequence: CASSFGQGAIEAFF.

Only a few counts were recorded for this clone. The V gene is TRBV7-9, the J gene TRBJ2-5; 8 bases agree with TRBD2. The CDR3 spans 15 residues. The trim removed 0 bases at V and 4 bases at J, leaving 4 bases unmatched. Germline CDR1 reads SEHNR; CDR2 reads FQNEAQ (reference sequence). As DNA, the CDR3 is TGTGCCAGCAGCTTAGCGCGGGGGGCGAGAGAGACCCAGTACTTC. This translates into CASSLARGARETQYF.

In its sample, this clone was seen a few times. The chain carries TRBV7-6 and TRBJ2-3, with 7 nucleotides matching TRBD1. J lost 1 base, V lost 5 bases, and 3 bases had no gene match. The CDR3 has 14 residues. Germline CDR1 and CDR2: SGHVS and FNYEAQ. The CDR3 loop reads CASSAQGRTDTQYF. Written as DNA, the CDR3 is TGTGCCAGCAGCGCACAGGGGCGCACAGATACGCAGTATTTT.

Here the CDR3 reads CASSDGPGRAYGYTF. DNA for the CDR3: TGCGCCAGCAGCGACGGTCCAGGGAGGGCCTATGGCTACACCTTC. This sequence joins TRBV5-1 and TRBJ1-2, with D possibly being TRBD1 (5 bases). This CDR3 has 15 residues. Germline V gene lookup returns CDR1 SGHRS and CDR2 YFSETQ. V shed 4 bases and J shed 4 bases, with 17 bases lying between them.